The 3 T cell receptor beta chains presented below share a single source sample, sequenced in a study of regulatory T cells in long-lasting Graves disease (dated by TCRdb to about 2021). Sample time point, as interpreted from the label and publication: newly diagnosed GD, antithyroid drugs for less than 3 months. For both TCR sequencing and RNA sequencing, RNA was extracted from PBMCs using TRIzol. The receptor library was made with multiplex PCR. This sample was sequenced with an Illumina HiSeq 4000. To build TCR beta libraries, CDR3 regions were amplified by Arm-PCR using iRepertoire HTBI primers. TCRdb trimmed public reads at Q25 via fastp, called clones via MiXCR and kept in-frame beta chains. Here each entry gathers all rows of one CDR3 protein and keeps the most common genes and DNA. The table for this sample lists 500,000 or so distinct CDR3 sequences; roughly 17% of them were counted only once. Of the sample, 9% to 15% is held by the ten largest clones.

The same data also contributed to another study, on T cells in Graves' hyperthyroidism and ophthalmopathy.

Sequencing used peripheral blood mononuclear cells (PBMCs), obtained at new diagnosis, from a patient treated with antithyroid drugs. The receptors originated from a man between 40 and 49 years old with Graves disease. Donor details come from another sample of the same person, matched by shared clones.

This clonotype was seen ten or more times. The chain carries TRBV28 and TRBJ1-5, with TRBD1 as a possible D gene (5 bases). Trimming took 3 bases from V and 4 from J, leaving 10 bases between them. CDR1 and CDR2 (germline): MDHEN, SYDVKM. CDR3 length equals 14 residues. The CDR3 protein is CASSLPGRNQPQHF. The CDR3 region has the DNA TGTGCCAGCAGTTTGCCAGGGCGAAATCAGCCCCAGCATTTT.

This clonotype was seen ten or more times. The chain has TRBV20-1 and TRBJ2-2; TRBD2 aligns across 9 bases. After removal of 6 bases from V and 6 bases from J, the junction contained 8 bases not matched to a gene. Per the germline V gene, CDR1 is DFQATT and CDR2 is SNEGSKA (reference sequence). The CDR3 contains 14 residues. The CDR3 is CSANPGTSPGELFF. DNA for the CDR3: TGCAGTGCAAATCCCGGGACTAGCCCCGGGGAGCTGTTTTTT.

In this sample, this clonotype turned up many times. The rearrangement uses TRBV20-1 and TRBJ2-7; 10 nucleotides line up with TRBD2. CDR1 and CDR2 (germline): DFQATT, SNEGSKA (reference sequence). The junction had 12 bases not matched to a gene; V was cut back by 3 bases and J by 7 bases. This CDR3 region has 15 residues. CDR3 DNA sequence: TGCAGTGCTAGCCTCCGGGCTAGCGGGAGCGGTGAGCAGTACTTC. It yields the protein CSASLRASGSGEQYF.